This record covers a single T cell receptor (beta chain). Produced via immunoSEQ multiplex PCR; TCRdb's table is partial and in-frame only. The data show about 300,000 clones, around 90% seen once. This record belongs to a study of blood T cell repertoires in COVID-19. Study in general: There were acute and convalescent COVID-19 samples, and they came from the United States, Italy and Spain.

Germline CDR1 and CDR2: ENHRY and SYGVKD. The CDR3 consists of 14 residues. Trimming took 10 bases from V and 3 from J; bases not matched to a gene: 8. This chain uses TRBV10-3 with TRBJ2-4; 8 nucleotides agree with TRBD1. This TCR derives from a man in his late teens or twenties with active or convalescent COVID-19. Sequencing was done on a sample of peripheral blood. The CDR3 loop is CATSTGGGKNIQYF. The DNA for the CDR3 is TGTGCCACCTCAACAGGGGGAGGCAAAAACATTCAGTACTTC.